Reported below is one T cell receptor (beta chain). Using immunoSEQ multiplex PCR, the repertoire was profiled, and TCRdb retains in-frame clones only, with some absent. Here the sample spans tens of thousands of clones, roughly 80% being singletons. The data were obtained in a study of blood T cell repertoires in COVID-19. Study background: Some COVID-19 samples were acute and others convalescent; all came from the United States, Italy and Spain.

The CDR3 extends over 16 amino acids. The sample comprised peripheral blood. This clonotype originated in a human donor in a cohort sampled during active COVID-19. The rearrangement uses TRBV1 and TRBJ2-5; the D call TRBD2 from the table was never checked on the DNA. TRBV1 is noted as a pseudogene. As DNA, the CDR3 is TGCACCAGCAGCCATCCTGGGACTAGCGGGGGGCAGCCCCAGTACTTC. It yields the protein CTSSHPGTSGGQPQYF.